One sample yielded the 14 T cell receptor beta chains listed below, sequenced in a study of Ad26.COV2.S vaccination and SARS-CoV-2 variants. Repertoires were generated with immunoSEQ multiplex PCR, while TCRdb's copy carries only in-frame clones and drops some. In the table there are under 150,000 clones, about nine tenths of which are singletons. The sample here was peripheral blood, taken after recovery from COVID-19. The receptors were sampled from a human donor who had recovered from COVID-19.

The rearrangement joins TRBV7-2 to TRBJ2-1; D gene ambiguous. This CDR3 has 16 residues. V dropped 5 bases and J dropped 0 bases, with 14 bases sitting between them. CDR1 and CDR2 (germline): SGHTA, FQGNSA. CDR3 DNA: TGTGCCAGCAGCCCCCGTTCCGGTAGCTCCTACAATGAGCAGTTCTTC. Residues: CASSPRSGSSYNEQFF.

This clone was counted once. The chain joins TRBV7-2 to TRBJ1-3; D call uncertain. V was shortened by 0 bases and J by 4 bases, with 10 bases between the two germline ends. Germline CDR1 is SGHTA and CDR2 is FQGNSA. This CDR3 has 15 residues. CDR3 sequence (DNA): TGTGCCAGCAGCTTAGCCTTACGGCCGGGAAACACCATATATTTT. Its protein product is CASSLALRPGNTIYF.

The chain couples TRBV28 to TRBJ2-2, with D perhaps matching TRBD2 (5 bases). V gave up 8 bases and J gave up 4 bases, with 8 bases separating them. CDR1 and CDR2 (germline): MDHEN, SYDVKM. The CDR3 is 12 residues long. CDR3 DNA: TGTGCCAGCCGGGGTCTCACCGGGGAGCTGTTTTTT. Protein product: CASRGLTGELFF.

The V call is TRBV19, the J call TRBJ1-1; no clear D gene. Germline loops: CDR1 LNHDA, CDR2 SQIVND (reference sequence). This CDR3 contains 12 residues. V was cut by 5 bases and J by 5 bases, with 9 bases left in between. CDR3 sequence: CASSPGRTEAFF. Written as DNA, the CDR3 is TGTGCCAGTAGTCCCGGGAGGACTGAAGCTTTCTTT.

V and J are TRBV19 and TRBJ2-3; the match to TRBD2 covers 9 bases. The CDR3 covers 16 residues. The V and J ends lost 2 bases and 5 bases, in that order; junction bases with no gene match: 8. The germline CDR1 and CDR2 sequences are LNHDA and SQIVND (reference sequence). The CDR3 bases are TGTGCCAGTAGTATATCTAGCGGGGTATTGGGAGATACGCAGTATTTT. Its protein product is CASSISSGVLGDTQYF.

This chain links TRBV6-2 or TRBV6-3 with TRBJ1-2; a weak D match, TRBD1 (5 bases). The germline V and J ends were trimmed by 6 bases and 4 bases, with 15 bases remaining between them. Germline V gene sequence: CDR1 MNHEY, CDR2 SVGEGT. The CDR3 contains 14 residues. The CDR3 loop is CASSPTGGRYGYTF. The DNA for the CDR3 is TGTGCCAGCAGCCCTACAGGCGGACGCTATGGCTACACCTTC.

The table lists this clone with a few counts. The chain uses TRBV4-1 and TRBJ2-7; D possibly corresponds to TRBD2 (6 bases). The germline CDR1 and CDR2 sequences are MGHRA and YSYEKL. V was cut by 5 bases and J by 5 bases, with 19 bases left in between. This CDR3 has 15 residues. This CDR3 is CASSSTREVINEQYF. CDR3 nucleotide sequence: TGCGCCAGCAGCTCGACCAGGGAGGTGATAAACGAGCAGTACTTC.

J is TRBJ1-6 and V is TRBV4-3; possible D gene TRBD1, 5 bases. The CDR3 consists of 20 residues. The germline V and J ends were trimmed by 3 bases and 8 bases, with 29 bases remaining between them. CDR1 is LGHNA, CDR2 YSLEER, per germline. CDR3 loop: CASSHYKVGVVQGLDSPLHF. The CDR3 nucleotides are TGCGCCAGCAGCCACTATAAAGTAGGGGTCGTGCAGGGTCTGGATTCACCCCTCCACTTT.

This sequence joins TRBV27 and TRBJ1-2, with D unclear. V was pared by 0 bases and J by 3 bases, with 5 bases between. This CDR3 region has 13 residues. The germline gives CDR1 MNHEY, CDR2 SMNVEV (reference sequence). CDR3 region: CASSLSVYYGYTF. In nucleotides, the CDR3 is TGTGCCAGCAGTTTATCCGTGTACTATGGCTACACCTTC.

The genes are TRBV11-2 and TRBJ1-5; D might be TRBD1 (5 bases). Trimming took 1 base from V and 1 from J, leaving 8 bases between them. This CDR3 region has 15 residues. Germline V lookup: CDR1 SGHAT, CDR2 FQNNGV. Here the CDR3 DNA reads TGTGCCAGCAGCTTAGCTCCAGGGAGCAATCAGCCCCAGCATTTT. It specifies CASSLAPGSNQPQHF.

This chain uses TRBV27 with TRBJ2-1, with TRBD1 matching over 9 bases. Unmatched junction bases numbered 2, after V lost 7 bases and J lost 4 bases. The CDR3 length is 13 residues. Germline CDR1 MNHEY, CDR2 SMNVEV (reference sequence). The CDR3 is CASTDRGYNEQFF. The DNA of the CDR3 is TGTGCCAGCACGGACAGGGGATACAATGAGCAGTTCTTC.

As DNA, the CDR3 is TGCGCCAGCAGCTTGGAGGGGGACTTGGAAGGCTACACCTTC. Protein: CASSLEGDLEGYTF. The chain recombines TRBV5-1 with TRBJ1-2; TRBD1 is a possible D gene (6 bases). The germline gives CDR1 SGHRS, CDR2 YFSETQ. The length of the CDR3 is 14 residues. V gave up 0 bases and J gave up 8 bases, with 14 bases separating them.

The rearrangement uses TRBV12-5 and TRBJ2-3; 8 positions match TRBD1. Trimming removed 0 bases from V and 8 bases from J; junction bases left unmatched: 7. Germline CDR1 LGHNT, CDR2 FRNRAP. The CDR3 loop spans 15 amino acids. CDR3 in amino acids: CASGLVFTGGGTQYF. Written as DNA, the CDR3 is TGTGCTAGTGGTTTGGTATTTACAGGGGGAGGTACGCAGTATTTT. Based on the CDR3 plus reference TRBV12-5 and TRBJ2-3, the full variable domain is DARVTQTPRHKVTEMGQEVTMRCQPILGHNTVFWYRQTMMQGLELLAYFRNRAPLDDSGMPKDRFSAEMPDATLATLKIQPSEPRDSAVYFCASGLVFTGGGTQYFGPGTRLTVL.

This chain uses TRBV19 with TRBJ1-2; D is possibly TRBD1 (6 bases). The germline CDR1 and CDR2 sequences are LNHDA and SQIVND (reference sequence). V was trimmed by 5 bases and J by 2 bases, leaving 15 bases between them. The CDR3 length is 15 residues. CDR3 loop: CASSPETGGNYGYTF. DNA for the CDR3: TGTGCCAGTAGTCCAGAGACAGGAGGGAACTATGGCTACACCTTC.